The 8 T cell receptor beta chains in this list originate from one sample, sequenced in a study of CD8+ T cells in alopecia areata. Regarding treatment: oral pan-JAK inhibitor, 5-10 mg twice daily. It was cDNA, reverse transcribed from extracted RNA, that served as the sequencing template. Sequencing used immunoSEQ multiplex PCR; TCRdb keeps in-frame clones, though not all of them. This sample has 95,000 to 100,000 clones, with 60% to 75% found just once. This specimen consisted of CD8+ T cells sorted from blood, obtained at week 4, from a patient treated with tofacitinib. Source of these receptors: a human donor with alopecia areata.

This chain links TRBV5-6 with TRBJ1-5; D not resolved. The CDR3 contains 14 residues. The V and J ends lost 6 bases and 0 bases respectively, with 10 bases between them. The germline V gene has CDR1 SGHDT and CDR2 YYEEEE. This chain's CDR3 is CASTILNSNQPQHF. As DNA, the CDR3 is TGTGCCAGCACCATACTCAATAGCAATCAGCCCCAGCATTTT.

A note on this clone: A far larger clone is one nucleotide away, so this likely arose from a read error. The genes are TRBV7-9 and TRBJ2-1; the D is unclear. The V gene's germline CDR1 is SEHNR and CDR2 FQNEAQ (reference sequence). Trimming removed 3 bases from V and 8 bases from J, with 20 bases in between. The CDR3 loop spans 16 amino acids. The CDR3 region is CASSLGSLTSVDEQFF. CDR3 nucleotide sequence: TGTGCCAGCAGCTTGGGGTCGCTAACCAGTGTGGATGAGCAGTTCTTC.

V gene TRBV14 combines with J gene TRBJ2-3; D is undetermined. CDR1 is SGHDN and CDR2 is FVKESK in the germline V gene. The CDR3 spans 16 residues. V gave up 0 bases and J gave up 7 bases, with 17 bases separating them. The CDR3 sequence: CASSQESVTSGNTQYF. CDR3 sequence (DNA): TGTGCCAGCAGCCAAGAATCGGTGACTTCGGGTAATACGCAGTATTTT.

The gene calls are TRBV27 and TRBJ2-7, with D perhaps matching TRBD1 (5 bases). Trimming left V 5 bases short and J 2 bases short, with 16 bases between. The CDR3 covers 15 residues. Germline CDR1 reads MNHEY; CDR2 reads SMNVEV (reference sequence). The CDR3 bases are TGTGCCAGCAGTCTAAGCCCAGGGCTCCCCTACGAGCAGTACTTC. Translated, it gives CASSLSPGLPYEQYF.

The V gene is TRBV19, the J gene TRBJ2-7; D might be TRBD1 (5 bases). V shed 3 bases and J shed 2 bases, with 17 bases lying between them. This CDR3 is built from 16 residues. Germline CDR1 LNHDA, CDR2 SQIVND (reference sequence). The CDR3 DNA reads as TGTGCCAGTAGTATTATAGTTGGGGCAGTTACCTACGAGCAGTACTTC. This codes for CASSIIVGAVTYEQYF. The entire variable domain, with the rest obtained from reference TRBV19 and TRBJ2-7, is as follows: DGGITQSPKYLFRKEGQNVTLSCEQNLNHDAMYWYRQDPGQGLRLIYYSQIVNDFQKGDIAEGYSVSREKKESFPLTVTSAQKNPTAFYLCASSIIVGAVTYEQYFGPGTRLTVT.

The V call is TRBV7-9, the J call TRBJ1-2; D gene unclear. The CDR3 length is 15 residues. Germline V gene data show CDR1 as SEHNR and CDR2 as FQNEAQ (reference sequence). V shed 5 bases and J shed 6 bases, with 19 bases lying between them. CDR3 in amino acids: CASSVDYSGENGYTF. The CDR3 nucleotides are TGTGCCAGCAGCGTCGACTATTCGGGTGAAAATGGCTACACCTTC. The complete variable domain, with remaining parts taken from reference TRBV7-9 and TRBJ1-2, reads DTGVSQNPRHKITKRGQNVTFRCDPISEHNRLYWYRQTLGQGPEFLTYFQNEAQLEKSRLLSDRFSAERPKGSFSTLEIQRTEQGDSAMYLCASSVDYSGENGYTFGSGTRLTVV.

The gene calls are TRBV5-1 and TRBJ2-7, with 10 bases lining up with TRBD1. From germline, CDR1 is SGHRS and CDR2 YFSETQ. V lost 4 bases, J lost 5 bases, and 12 bases stayed unmatched. This CDR3 is 16 amino acids long. Here the CDR3 reads CASSAGTGQGDDEQYF. As DNA, the CDR3 is TGCGCCAGCAGCGCCGGAACCGGACAGGGGGATGACGAGCAGTACTTC.

This chain joins TRBV29-1 and TRBJ2-3; the D gene could be TRBD1 or TRBD2 (5 bases each). CDR1 is SQVTM, CDR2 ANQGSEA, per germline. This CDR3 has 17 amino acids. V was cut by 0 bases and J by 7 bases, with 23 bases left in between. CDR3 DNA: TGCAGCGTTGAAGATCTCGGAGAGCGTTTAGAGGGGAATACGCAGTATTTT. It is translated as CSVEDLGERLEGNTQYF.